The clone carrying this T cell receptor beta chain has only a few counts. This sample was taken from a study of blood T cell repertoires in COVID-19. Study details: The United States, Italy and Spain supplied acute and convalescent COVID-19 samples.

Only in-frame clones appear in the TCRdb table, and some are missing; sequencing was by immunoSEQ multiplex PCR. The sample holds under 300,000 clones, approximately 83% seen once. Recruits, aged roughly 18 to 89 years, lived in around 24 US areas. V lost 1 base and J 6 bases, leaving 16 bases between the germline ends. CDR1 and CDR2 (germline): SGHTA, FQGNSA. This CDR3 has 16 amino acids. The material sequenced was PBMCs or T cells enriched from blood (not recorded which). This sequence originates from a woman in her forties or fifties who had recovered from COVID-19. J is TRBJ2-1 and V is TRBV7-2, with D perhaps matching TRBD2 (6 bases). The CDR3 spells CASSLVVSGFFNEQFF. The DNA for the CDR3 is TGTGCCAGCAGCTTAGTTGTTAGCGGCTTTTTCAATGAGCAGTTCTTC.